Presented here are 18 T cell receptor beta chains from one specimen sequenced in a study of blood T cell repertoires in COVID-19. Sequencing was performed with immunoSEQ multiplex PCR; in TCRdb, only in-frame clones are kept and a portion is missing. The data show a few hundred thousand clones, roughly 90% seen once. Sequenced material: peripheral blood. These receptors were taken from a man aged 25-45 years who had recovered from COVID-19.

Here the CDR3 DNA reads TGTGCCAGCTCACCACAAGGGGGCGAGGGAAGATGGCCCCAGCATTTT. Protein sequence: CASSPQGGEGRWPQHF. The chain recombines TRBV18 with TRBJ1-5; 7 bases fit TRBD1. The CDR3 sequence is 16 residues long. CDR1 KGHSH and CDR2 LQKENI come from the germline V gene. V lost 1 base, J lost 9 bases, and 12 bases stayed unmatched. Using reference TRBV18 and TRBJ1-5 for the parts outside the CDR3, the full variable domain is NAGVMQNPRHLVRRRGQEARLRCSPMKGHSHVYWYRQLPEEGLKFMVYLQKENIIDESGMPKERFSAEFPKEGPSILRIQQVVRGDSAAYFCASSPQGGEGRWPQHFGDGTRLSIL.

This sequence joins TRBV13 and TRBJ1-2; D remains ambiguous. The CDR3 is made up of 11 amino acids. Germline V gene lookup returns CDR1 PRHDT and CDR2 FYEKMQ (reference sequence). Trimming left V 5 bases short and J 8 bases short, with 9 bases between. The CDR3 spells CASSPPGGYTF. CDR3 DNA sequence: TGTGCCAGCAGCCCACCGGGGGGCTACACCTTC.

The chain has TRBV13 and TRBJ1-5; 8 bases map to TRBD1. This CDR3 comprises 17 residues. V was clipped by 4 bases and J by 7 bases; unmatched bases: 15. Germline CDR1 and CDR2: PRHDT and FYEKMQ (reference sequence). This chain's CDR3 is CASSSRGAGTGVQPQHF. The CDR3 nucleotides read TGTGCCAGCAGCTCAAGAGGAGCCGGGACAGGCGTGCAGCCCCAGCATTTT.

This clone has a single count. CDR3 sequence reads: CASRGLRGSYEQYF. The CDR3 coding sequence is TGTGCCAGCAGGGGACTCCGGGGATCCTACGAGCAGTACTTC. The V gene is TRBV27, the J gene TRBJ2-7, with D possibly matching TRBD2 (6 bases). V lost 6 bases and J 1 base, leaving 13 bases between the germline ends. Germline V lookup: CDR1 MNHEY, CDR2 SMNVEV (reference sequence). The CDR3 consists of 14 residues.

The chain combines TRBV19 with TRBJ1-3; 9 bases fit TRBD1. The CDR3 has 15 residues. J gave up 2 bases and V 3 bases, and 2 bases lay outside the gene matches. From germline, CDR1 is LNHDA and CDR2 SQIVND (reference sequence). The CDR3 reads CASSMGQGAGNTIYF. CDR3 bases: TGTGCCAGTAGTATGGGACAGGGCGCTGGAAACACCATATATTTT.

This clone has just a few counts. The V call is TRBV19, the J call TRBJ1-1, with TRBD1 matching over 9 bases. J gave up 5 bases and V 4 bases, and 11 bases lay outside the gene matches. Per the germline V gene, CDR1 is LNHDA and CDR2 is SQIVND (reference sequence). The CDR3 is 16 amino acids. In DNA, the CDR3 is TGTGCCAGTAGTACAGGGACAGGGAGGTTAGAAACTGAAGCTTTCTTT. Its protein product is CASSTGTGRLETEAFF.

The chain carries TRBV24-1 and TRBJ1-6; D is ambiguous. Trimming shortened V by 4 bases and J by 5 bases, and 5 bases separated the two germline ends. CDR3 length: 13 amino acids. Germline assignment: CDR1 KGHDR and CDR2 SFDVKD. CDR3 DNA: TGTGCCACCAGTGAAACTAATAATTCACCCCTCCACTTT. Translation: CATSETNNSPLHF.

Written as DNA, the CDR3 is TGTGCCAGCAGCTTAGGGGGACAGGGCTACGAGCAGTACTTC. It encodes CASSLGGQGYEQYF. This chain links TRBV7-6 with TRBJ2-7; TRBD1 agrees at 9 bases. This CDR3 contains 14 residues. The germline CDR1 and CDR2 sequences are SGHVS and FNYEAQ. V shed 1 base, J shed 3 bases, and the junction held 1 base outside the gene matches.

The chain employs TRBV7-2 and TRBJ1-1; no clear D gene. CDR1 is SGHTA and CDR2 is FQGNSA in the germline V gene. Trimming took 4 bases from V and 0 from J, leaving 6 bases between them. The CDR3 has 13 amino acids. CDR3 bases: TGTGCCAGCAGCTCCAAAATGAACACTGAAGCTTTCTTT. Translation: CASSSKMNTEAFF.

J is TRBJ2-3 and V is TRBV29-1; a weak D match, TRBD1 (6 bases). In germline, CDR1 is SQVTM, CDR2 ANQGSEA. V was pared by 7 bases and J by 2 bases, with 13 bases between. This CDR3 contains 13 residues. The CDR3 region is CSGNGQITDTQYF. CDR3 nucleotide sequence: TGCAGCGGCAACGGACAGATCACAGATACGCAGTATTTT.

This clone is a singleton in its sample. The chain carries TRBV7-6 and TRBJ2-7; TRBD1 matches 8 bases. V lost 5 bases and J lost 0; bases outside the gene matches: 12. Germline V lookup: CDR1 SGHVS, CDR2 FNYEAQ. The CDR3 totals 17 residues. The CDR3 region is CASSRSGQAISSYEQYF. The CDR3 nucleotides are TGTGCCAGCAGCCGATCGGGACAGGCGATTAGCTCCTACGAGCAGTACTTC.

The chain has TRBV3-1 (or the pseudogene TRBV3-2) and TRBJ1-4; D remains unclear. Germline CDR1 LGHDT, CDR2 YNNKEL (reference sequence). The V and J ends lost 0 bases and 11 bases respectively, with 13 bases between them. The CDR3 is 14 amino acids. The CDR3 sequence: CASSQEHQASKLFF. The CDR3 DNA sequence: TGTGCCAGCAGCCAAGAACATCAGGCGAGTAAACTGTTTTTT.

This clone came up once. J is TRBJ1-4 and V is TRBV20-1; 7 nucleotides line up with TRBD1. The V gene's germline CDR1 is DFQATT and CDR2 SNEGSKA (reference sequence). This CDR3 is 14 amino acids long. V lost 3 bases and J lost 4; bases outside the gene matches: 5. CDR3 coding DNA: TGCAGTGCTAGTCGACAGGGACGTAATGAAAAACTGTTTTTT. It yields the protein CSASRQGRNEKLFF.

The chain recombines TRBV20-1 with TRBJ2-3; possibly TRBD2 for D (6 bases). Per the germline V gene, CDR1 is DFQATT and CDR2 is SNEGSKA (reference sequence). This CDR3 has 15 residues. The V and J ends lost 3 bases and 5 bases respectively, with 18 bases between them. CDR3 sequence (DNA): TGCAGTGCTAGTTTTCGGGACTCCCATCTAGATACGCAGTATTTT. This sequence encodes CSASFRDSHLDTQYF.

The V call is TRBV7-7, the J call TRBJ2-3, with D perhaps matching TRBD1 (5 bases). The CDR3 is made up of 16 amino acids. Germline V CDR1 and CDR2: SSHAT, FNYEAQ (reference sequence). Trimming pared 1 base from V and 1 base from J, leaving 12 bases between. In DNA form, the CDR3 reads TGTGCCAGCAGCTTAGGCAGGGTTGGGGGCACAGATACGCAGTATTTT. Translation gives CASSLGRVGGTDTQYF.

This chain joins TRBV7-9 and TRBJ2-3, with 8 bases matching TRBD2. The CDR3 covers 14 residues. After removal of 7 bases from V and 6 bases from J, the junction contained 9 bases not matched to a gene. Germline lookup yields CDR1 SEHNR and CDR2 FQNEAQ (reference sequence). This chain's CDR3 is CASMRFGGADTQYF. CDR3 DNA: TGTGCCAGCATGAGGTTCGGGGGGGCGGATACGCAGTATTTT.

This clone appeared a few times. This chain connects TRBV7-9 to TRBJ1-1; D unclear. Germline lookup yields CDR1 SEHNR and CDR2 FQNEAQ (reference sequence). The V end was cut by 4 bases, the J end by 7 bases, with 13 bases between. The CDR3 has 13 residues. CDR3: CASSSELAIEAFF. As DNA, the CDR3 is TGTGCCAGCAGCTCAGAGTTAGCAATTGAAGCTTTCTTT.

The rearrangement joins TRBV10-3 to TRBJ2-3; 8 bases are a match to TRBD2. V was clipped by 5 bases and J by 4 bases; unmatched bases: 8. This CDR3 comprises 15 residues. Germline lookup yields CDR1 ENHRY and CDR2 SYGVKD. CDR3 sequence (DNA): TGTGCCATCAGTTTAAGTAGCGGGGATCCAGATACGCAGTATTTT. The encoded protein is CAISLSSGDPDTQYF.